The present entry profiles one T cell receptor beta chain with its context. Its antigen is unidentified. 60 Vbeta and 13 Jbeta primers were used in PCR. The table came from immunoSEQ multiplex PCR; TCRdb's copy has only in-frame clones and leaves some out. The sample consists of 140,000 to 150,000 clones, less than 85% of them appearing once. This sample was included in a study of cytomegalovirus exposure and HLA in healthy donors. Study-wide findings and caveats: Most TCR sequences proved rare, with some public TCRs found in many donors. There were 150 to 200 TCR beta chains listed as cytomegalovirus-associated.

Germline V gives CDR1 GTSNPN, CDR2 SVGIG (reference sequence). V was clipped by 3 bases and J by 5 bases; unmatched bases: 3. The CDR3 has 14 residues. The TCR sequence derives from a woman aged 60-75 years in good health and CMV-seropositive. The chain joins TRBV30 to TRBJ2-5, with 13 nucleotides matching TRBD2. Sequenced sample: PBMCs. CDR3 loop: CAWRLAGGRETQYF. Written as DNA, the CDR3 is TGTGCCTGGAGACTAGCGGGAGGGCGGGAGACCCAGTACTTC. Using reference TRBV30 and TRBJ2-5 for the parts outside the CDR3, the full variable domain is SQTIHQWPATLVQPVGSPLSLECTVEGTSNPNLYWYRQAAGRGLQLLFYSVGIGQISSEVPQNLSASRPQDRQFILSSKKLLLSDSGFYLCAWRLAGGRETQYFGPGTRLLVL.